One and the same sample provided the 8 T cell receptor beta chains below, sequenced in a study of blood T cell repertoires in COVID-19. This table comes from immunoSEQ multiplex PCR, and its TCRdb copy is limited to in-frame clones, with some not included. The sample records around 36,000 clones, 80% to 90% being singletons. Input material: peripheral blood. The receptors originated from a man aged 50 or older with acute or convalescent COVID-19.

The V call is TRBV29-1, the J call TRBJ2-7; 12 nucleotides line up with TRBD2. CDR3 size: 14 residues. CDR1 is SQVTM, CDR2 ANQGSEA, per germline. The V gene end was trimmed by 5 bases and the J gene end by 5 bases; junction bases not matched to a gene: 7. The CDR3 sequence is CSVQGTSGLNEQYF. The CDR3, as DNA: TGCAGCGTTCAGGGGACTAGCGGGCTGAACGAGCAGTACTTC.

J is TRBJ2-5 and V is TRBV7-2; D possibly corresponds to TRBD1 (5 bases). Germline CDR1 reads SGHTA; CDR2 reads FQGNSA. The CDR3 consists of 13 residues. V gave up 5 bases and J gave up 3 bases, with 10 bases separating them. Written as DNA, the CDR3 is TGTGCCAGCAGCGTTGGCAGGGAAGAGACCCAGTACTTC. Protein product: CASSVGREETQYF. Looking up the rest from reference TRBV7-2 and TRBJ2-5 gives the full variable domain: GAGVSQSPSNKVTEKGKDVELRCDPISGHTALYWYRQSLGQGLEFLIYFQGNSAPDKSGLPSDRFSAERTGGSVSTLTIQRTQQEDSAVYLCASSVGREETQYFGPGTRLLVL.

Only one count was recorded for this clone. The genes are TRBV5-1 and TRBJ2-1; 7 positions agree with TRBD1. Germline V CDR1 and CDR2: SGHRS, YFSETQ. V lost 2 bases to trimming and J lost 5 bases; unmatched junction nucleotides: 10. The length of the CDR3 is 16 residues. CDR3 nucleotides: TGCGCCAGCAGCTTCCCCGTGACAGGGAACGACAATGAGCAGTTCTTC. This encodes CASSFPVTGNDNEQFF.

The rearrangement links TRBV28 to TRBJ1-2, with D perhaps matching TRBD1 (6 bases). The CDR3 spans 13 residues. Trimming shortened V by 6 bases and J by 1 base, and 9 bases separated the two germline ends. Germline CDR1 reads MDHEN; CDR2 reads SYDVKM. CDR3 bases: TGTGCCAGCAGGGGGGCGGGTAACTATGGCTACACCTTC. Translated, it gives CASRGAGNYGYTF.

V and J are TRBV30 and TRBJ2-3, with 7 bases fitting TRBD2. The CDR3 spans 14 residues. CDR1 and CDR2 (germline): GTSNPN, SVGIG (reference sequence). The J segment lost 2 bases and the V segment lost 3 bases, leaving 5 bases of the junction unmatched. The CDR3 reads CAWRTAGLTDTQYF. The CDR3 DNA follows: TGTGCCTGGAGGACAGCGGGGCTCACAGATACGCAGTATTTT.

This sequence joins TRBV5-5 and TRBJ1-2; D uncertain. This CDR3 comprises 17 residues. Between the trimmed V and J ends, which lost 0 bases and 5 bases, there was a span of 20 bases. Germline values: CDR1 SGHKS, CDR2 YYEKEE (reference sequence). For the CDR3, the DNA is TGTGCCAGCAGCTTGGTGACCGCGCGGCCCTACGCGTATGGCTACACCTTC. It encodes CASSLVTARPYAYGYTF. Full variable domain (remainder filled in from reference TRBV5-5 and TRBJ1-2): DAGVTQSPTHLIKTRGQQVTLRCSPISGHKSVSWYQQVLGQGPQFIFQYYEKEERGRGNFPDRFSARQFPNYSSELNVNALLLGDSALYLCASSLVTARPYAYGYTFGSGTRLTVV.

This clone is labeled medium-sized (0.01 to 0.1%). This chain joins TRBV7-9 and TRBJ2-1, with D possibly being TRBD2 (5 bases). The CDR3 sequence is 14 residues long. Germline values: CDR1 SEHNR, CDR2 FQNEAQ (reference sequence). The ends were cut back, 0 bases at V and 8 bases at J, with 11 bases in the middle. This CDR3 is CASSLAASLDEQFF. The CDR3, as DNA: TGTGCCAGCAGCTTAGCGGCTAGCCTCGATGAGCAGTTCTTC.

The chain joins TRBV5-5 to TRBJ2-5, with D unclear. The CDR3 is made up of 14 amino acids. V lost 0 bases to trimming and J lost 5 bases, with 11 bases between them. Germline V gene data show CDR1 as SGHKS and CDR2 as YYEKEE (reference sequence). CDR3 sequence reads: CASSLGFGHETQYF. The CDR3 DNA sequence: TGTGCCAGCAGCTTGGGTTTTGGGCACGAGACCCAGTACTTC.